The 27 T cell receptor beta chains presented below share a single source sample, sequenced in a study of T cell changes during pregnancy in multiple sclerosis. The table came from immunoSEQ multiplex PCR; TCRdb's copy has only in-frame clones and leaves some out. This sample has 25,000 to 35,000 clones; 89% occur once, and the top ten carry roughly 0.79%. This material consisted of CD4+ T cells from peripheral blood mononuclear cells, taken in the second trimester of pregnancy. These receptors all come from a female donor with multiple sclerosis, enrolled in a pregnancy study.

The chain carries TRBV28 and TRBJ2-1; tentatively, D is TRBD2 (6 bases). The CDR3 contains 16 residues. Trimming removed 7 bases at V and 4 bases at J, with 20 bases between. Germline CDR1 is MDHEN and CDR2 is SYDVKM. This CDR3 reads CASNRRAGLPYNEQFF. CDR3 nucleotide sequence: TGTGCCAGCAACCGGAGGGCAGGACTACCATACAATGAGCAGTTCTTC.

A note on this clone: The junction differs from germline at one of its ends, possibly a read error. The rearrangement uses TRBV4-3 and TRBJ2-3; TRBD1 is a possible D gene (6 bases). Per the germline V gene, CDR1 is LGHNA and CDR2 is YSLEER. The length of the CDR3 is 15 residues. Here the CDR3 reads CASSQRPRTADTQYF. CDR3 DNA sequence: TGCGCTAGCAGCCAAAGGCCGCGGACAGCAGATACGCAGTATTTT.

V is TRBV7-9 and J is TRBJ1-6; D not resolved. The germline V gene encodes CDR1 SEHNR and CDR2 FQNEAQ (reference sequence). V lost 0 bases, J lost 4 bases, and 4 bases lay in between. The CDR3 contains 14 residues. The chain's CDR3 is CASSLAAYNSPLHF. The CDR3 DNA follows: TGTGCCAGCAGCTTAGCTGCGTATAATTCACCCCTCCACTTT. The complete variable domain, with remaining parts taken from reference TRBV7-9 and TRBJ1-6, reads DTGVSQNPRHKITKRGQNVTFRCDPISEHNRLYWYRQTLGQGPEFLTYFQNEAQLEKSRLLSDRFSAERPKGSFSTLEIQRTEQGDSAMYLCASSLAAYNSPLHFGNGTRLTVT.

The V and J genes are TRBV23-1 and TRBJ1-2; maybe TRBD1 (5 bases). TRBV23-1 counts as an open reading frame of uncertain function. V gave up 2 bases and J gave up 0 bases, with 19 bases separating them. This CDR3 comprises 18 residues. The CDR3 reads CASSQPPRGKVANYGYTF. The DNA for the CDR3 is TGCGCCAGCAGTCAACCCCCTAGGGGTAAGGTAGCTAACTATGGCTACACCTTC.

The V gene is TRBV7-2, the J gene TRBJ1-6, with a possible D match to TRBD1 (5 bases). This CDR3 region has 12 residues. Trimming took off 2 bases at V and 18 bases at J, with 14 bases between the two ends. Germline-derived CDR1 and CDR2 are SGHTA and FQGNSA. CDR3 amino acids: CASSLNRQVTHF. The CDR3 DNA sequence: TGTGCCAGCAGCTTAAACAGGCAGGTTACCCACTTT.

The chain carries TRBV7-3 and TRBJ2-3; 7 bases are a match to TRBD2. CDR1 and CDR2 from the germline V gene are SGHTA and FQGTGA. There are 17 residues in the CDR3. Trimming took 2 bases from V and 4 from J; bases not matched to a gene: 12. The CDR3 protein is CASSLPRAGRGPDTQYF. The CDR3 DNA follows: TGTGCCAGCAGCTTACCCCGAGCGGGGAGGGGTCCAGATACGCAGTATTTT. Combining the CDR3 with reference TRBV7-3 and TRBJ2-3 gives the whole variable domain GAGVSQTPSNKVTEKGKYVELRCDPISGHTALYWYRQSLGQGPEFLIYFQGTGAADDSGLPNDRFFAVRPEGSVSTLKIQRTERGDSAVYLCASSLPRAGRGPDTQYFGPGTRLTVL.

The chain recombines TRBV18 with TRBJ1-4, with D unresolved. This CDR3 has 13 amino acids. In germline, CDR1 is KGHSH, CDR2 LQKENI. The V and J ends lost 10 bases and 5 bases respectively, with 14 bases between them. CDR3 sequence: CATRSALNEKLFF. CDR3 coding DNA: TGTGCCACCAGGTCCGCCTTAAATGAAAAACTGTTTTTT.

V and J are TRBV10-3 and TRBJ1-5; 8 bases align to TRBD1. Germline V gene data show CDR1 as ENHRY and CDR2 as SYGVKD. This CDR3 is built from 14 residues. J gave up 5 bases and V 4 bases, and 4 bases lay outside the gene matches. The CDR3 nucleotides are TGTGCCATCAGTGCAGGGGGCGGGGATCAGCCCCAGCATTTT. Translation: CAISAGGGDQPQHF.

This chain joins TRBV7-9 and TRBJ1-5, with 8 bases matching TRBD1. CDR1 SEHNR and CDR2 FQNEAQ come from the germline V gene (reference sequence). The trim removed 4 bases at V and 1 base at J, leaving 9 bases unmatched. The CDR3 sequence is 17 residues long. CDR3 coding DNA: TGTGCCAGCAGCTGGGGTAGGACAGGGATGAGCAATCAGCCCCAGCATTTT. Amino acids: CASSWGRTGMSNQPQHF. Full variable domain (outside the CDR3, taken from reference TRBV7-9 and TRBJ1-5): DTGVSQNPRHKITKRGQNVTFRCDPISEHNRLYWYRQTLGQGPEFLTYFQNEAQLEKSRLLSDRFSAERPKGSFSTLEIQRTEQGDSAMYLCASSWGRTGMSNQPQHFGDGTRLSIL.

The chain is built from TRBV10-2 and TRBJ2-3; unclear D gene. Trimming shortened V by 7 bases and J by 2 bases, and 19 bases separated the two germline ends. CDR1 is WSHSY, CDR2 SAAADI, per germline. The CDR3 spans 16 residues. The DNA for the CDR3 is TGCGCCAGCACCGGTACCCTTGAAACCCTCACAGATACGCAGTATTTT. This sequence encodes CASTGTLETLTDTQYF.

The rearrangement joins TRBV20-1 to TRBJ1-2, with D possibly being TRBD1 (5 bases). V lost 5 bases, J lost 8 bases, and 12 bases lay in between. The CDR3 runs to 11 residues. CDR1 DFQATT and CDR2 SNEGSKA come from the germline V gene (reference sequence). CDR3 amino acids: CSASRAGGYTF. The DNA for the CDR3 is TGCAGTGCTTCAAGGGCAGGGGGCTACACCTTC.

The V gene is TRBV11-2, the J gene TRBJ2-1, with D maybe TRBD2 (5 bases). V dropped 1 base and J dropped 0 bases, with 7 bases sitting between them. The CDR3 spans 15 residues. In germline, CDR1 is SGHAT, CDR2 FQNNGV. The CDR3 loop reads CASSLAGSSYNEQFF. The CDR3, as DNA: TGTGCCAGCAGCTTAGCGGGGAGCTCCTACAATGAGCAGTTCTTC.

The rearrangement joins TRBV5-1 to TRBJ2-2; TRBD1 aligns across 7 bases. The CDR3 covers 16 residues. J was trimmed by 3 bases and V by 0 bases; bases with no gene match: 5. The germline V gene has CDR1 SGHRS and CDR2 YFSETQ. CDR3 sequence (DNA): TGCGCCAGCAGCTTGGGGGGACAGCCTCACACCGGGGAGCTGTTTTTT. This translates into CASSLGGQPHTGELFF.

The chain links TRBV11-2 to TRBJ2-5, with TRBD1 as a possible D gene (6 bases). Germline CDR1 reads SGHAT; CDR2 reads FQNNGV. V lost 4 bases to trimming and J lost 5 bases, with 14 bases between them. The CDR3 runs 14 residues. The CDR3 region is CASSSLQGRETQYF. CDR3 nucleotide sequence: TGTGCCAGCAGCTCCCTACAGGGTAGGGAGACCCAGTACTTC.

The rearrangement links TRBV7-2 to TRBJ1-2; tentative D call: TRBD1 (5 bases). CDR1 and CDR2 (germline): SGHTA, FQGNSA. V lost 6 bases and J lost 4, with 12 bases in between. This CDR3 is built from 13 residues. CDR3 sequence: CASSPTGVYGYTF. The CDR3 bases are TGTGCCAGCAGTCCCACAGGTGTCTATGGCTACACCTTC.

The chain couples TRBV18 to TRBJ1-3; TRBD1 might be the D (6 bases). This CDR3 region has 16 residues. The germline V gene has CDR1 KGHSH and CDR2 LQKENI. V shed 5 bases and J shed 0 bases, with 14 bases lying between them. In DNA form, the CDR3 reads TGTGCCAGCTCAACGCGATCAGGGGCCTCTGGAAACACCATATATTTT. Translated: CASSTRSGASGNTIYF. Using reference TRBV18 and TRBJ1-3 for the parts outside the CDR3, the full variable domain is NAGVMQNPRHLVRRRGQEARLRCSPMKGHSHVYWYRQLPEEGLKFMVYLQKENIIDESGMPKERFSAEFPKEGPSILRIQQVVRGDSAAYFCASSTRSGASGNTIYFGEGSWLTVV.

Here the CDR3 reads CATGAKVSTDTQYF. Here the CDR3 DNA reads TGTGCCACAGGGGCCAAAGTTAGTACAGATACGCAGTATTTT. The V call is TRBV19, the J call TRBJ2-3; TRBD1 is a possible D gene (6 bases). Germline V lookup: CDR1 LNHDA, CDR2 SQIVND (reference sequence). CDR3 length: 14 residues. With 10 bases removed from V and 3 bases from J, the gap between germline ends came to 17 bases.

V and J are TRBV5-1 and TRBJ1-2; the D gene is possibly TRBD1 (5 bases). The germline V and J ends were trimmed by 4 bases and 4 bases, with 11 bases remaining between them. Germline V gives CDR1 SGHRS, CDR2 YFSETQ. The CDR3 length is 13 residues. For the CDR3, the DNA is TGCGCCAGCAGCCAGACAGCGAGCTATGGCTACACCTTC. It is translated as CASSQTASYGYTF.

CDR3 in amino acids: CASSRGQGEGNYEQYF. CDR3 DNA: TGTGCCAGCAGCCGGGGACAGGGGGAGGGCAACTACGAGCAGTACTTC. The chain combines TRBV9 with TRBJ2-7; 11 bases are shared with TRBD1. The CDR3 has 16 residues. Trimming took 4 bases from V and 3 from J; bases not matched to a gene: 9. Germline CDR1 reads SGDLS; CDR2 reads YYNGEE.

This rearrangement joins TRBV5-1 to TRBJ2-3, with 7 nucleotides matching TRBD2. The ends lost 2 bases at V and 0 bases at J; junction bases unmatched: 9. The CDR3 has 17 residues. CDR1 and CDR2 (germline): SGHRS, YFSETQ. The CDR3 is CASSFGGGGASTDTQYF. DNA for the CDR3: TGCGCCAGCAGCTTTGGCGGGGGAGGGGCTAGCACAGATACGCAGTATTTT.

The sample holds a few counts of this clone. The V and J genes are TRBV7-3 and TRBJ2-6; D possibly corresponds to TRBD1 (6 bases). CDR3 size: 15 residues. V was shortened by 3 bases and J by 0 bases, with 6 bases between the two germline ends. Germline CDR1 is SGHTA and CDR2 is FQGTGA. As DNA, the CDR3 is TGTGCCAGCAGCTTGGGACACTCTGGGGCCAACGTCCTGACTTTC. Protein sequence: CASSLGHSGANVLTF.

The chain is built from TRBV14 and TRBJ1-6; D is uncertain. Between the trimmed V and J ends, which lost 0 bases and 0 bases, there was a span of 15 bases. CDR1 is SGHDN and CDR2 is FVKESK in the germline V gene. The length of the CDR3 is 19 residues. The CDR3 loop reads CASSQDTGYGSSYNSPLHF. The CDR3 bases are TGTGCCAGCAGCCAAGATACCGGGTATGGGAGCTCCTATAATTCACCCCTCCACTTT. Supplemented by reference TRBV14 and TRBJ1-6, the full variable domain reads EAGVTQFPSHSVIEKGQTVTLRCDPISGHDNLYWYRRVMGKEIKFLLHFVKESKQDESGMPNNRFLAERTGGTYSTLKVQPAELEDSGVYFCASSQDTGYGSSYNSPLHFGNGTRLTVT.

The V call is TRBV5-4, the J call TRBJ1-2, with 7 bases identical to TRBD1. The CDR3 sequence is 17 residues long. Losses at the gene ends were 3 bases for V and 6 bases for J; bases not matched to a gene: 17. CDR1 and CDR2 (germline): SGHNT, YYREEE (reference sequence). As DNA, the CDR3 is TGTGCCAGCAGCTCGGAATTTAGGGGGCGTCGGGACCATGGCTACACCTTC. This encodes CASSSEFRGRRDHGYTF.

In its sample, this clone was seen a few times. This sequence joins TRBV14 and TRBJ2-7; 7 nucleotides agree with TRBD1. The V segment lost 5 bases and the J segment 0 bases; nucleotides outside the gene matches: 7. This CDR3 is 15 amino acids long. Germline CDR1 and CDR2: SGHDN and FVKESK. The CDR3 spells CASSRLDRSSYEQYF. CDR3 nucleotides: TGTGCCAGCAGCAGACTGGACAGGAGCTCCTACGAGCAGTACTTC.

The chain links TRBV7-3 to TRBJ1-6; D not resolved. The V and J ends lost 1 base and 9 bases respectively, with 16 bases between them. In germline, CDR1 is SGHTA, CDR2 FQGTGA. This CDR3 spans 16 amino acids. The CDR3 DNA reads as TGTGCCAGCAGCTTAATGTCGAGAACCGGAGGTTCACCCCTCCACTTT. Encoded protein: CASSLMSRTGGSPLHF.

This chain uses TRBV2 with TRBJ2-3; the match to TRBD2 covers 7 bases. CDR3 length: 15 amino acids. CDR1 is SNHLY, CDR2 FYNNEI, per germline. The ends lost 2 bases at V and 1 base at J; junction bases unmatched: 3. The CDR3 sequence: CASSEPGGGTDTQYF. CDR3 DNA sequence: TGTGCCAGCAGTGAACCGGGGGGAGGCACAGATACGCAGTATTTT.

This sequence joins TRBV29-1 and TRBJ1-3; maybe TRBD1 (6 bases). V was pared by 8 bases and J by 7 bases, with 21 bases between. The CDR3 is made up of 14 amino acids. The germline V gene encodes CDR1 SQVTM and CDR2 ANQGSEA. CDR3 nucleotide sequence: TGCAGCACAAGAGGGGGTGCAGGGCAGAACACCATATATTTT. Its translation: CSTRGGAGQNTIYF.